The clone carrying this T cell receptor beta chain was detected only a few times. The antigen remains undetermined. This sample was taken from a study of early T cells in non-severe SARS-CoV-2 infection. On the study more broadly: Sequencing of unsorted whole blood was done on bulk RNA, leaving chains unpaired.

V shed 6 bases and J 7 bases; nucleotides not matched to a gene: 5. Germline loops: CDR1 DFQATT, CDR2 SNEGSKA (reference sequence). CDR3 size: 14 residues. Study conclusions and caveats: Sequences matched to VDJdb favored anti-spike CD8 responses, while private and CD4 specificities were missed.

The TCR library protocol was used to attach unique molecular identifiers. These identifiers were attached to individual cDNA molecules. Each CDR3 protein gets one entry after TCRdb re-called the 5' RACE reads with MiXCR. The data show tens of thousands of distinct CDR3 sequences, 7.5% to 9.5% seen once. The sequence came from an adult who was a healthcare worker with PCR-confirmed SARS-CoV-2 infection or an uninfected control (not recorded which). The chain links TRBV20-1 to TRBJ2-1; 14 bases match TRBD2. Sequenced material: whole blood. The CDR3 sequence is CSARLAGGMNEQFF. The CDR3 bases are TGCAGTGCCAGACTAGCGGGGGGGATGAATGAGCAGTTCTTC.